The clone carrying this TCR beta chain has only a few counts. Its antigen is unknown. The sample is drawn from a study of blood T cells in healthy people across ages. Study-level findings and limits: Investigators viewed diversity estimates from one million T cells as underestimates, the study reported. Donors of long life had a larger count of naive CD4+ cells and greater diversity than aged donors.

A sample-barcoded 5' primer and a J-beta primer mix were used in a second PCR of roughly 7 to 11 cycles. MiXCR was run by TCRdb on the 5' RACE reads, yielding one entry per CDR3 protein. Of 1.5 million to 2 million distinct CDR3 sequences listed, just under 50% are singletons. Samples each had at least 6 micrograms of total RNA extracted. The sequencing input was blood. The sequence was collected from a woman in her thirties or forties in good health.

CDR3 sequence reads: CSTGQYNEQFF. The CDR3 DNA sequence: TGCAGTACCGGACAGTACAATGAGCAGTTCTTC. This rearrangement joins TRBV20-1 to TRBJ2-1; possible D gene TRBD1, 6 bases. Germline V gives CDR1 DFQATT, CDR2 SNEGSKA (reference sequence). This CDR3 region has 11 residues. Trimming shortened V by 8 bases and J by 4 bases, and 9 bases separated the two germline ends.